This T cell receptor (beta chain) was captured by sequencing in a study of T cell responses to AZD1222 COVID-19 vaccine. Whole-study results and caveats: White British people made up most donors, females outnumbered males, and clonal diversity was possibly underestimated. The study found Spike-specific TCR breadth and depth rose after two AZD1222 doses.

Clones were sequenced by immunoSEQ multiplex PCR, and TCRdb holds only the in-frame ones, with some missing. The sample carries roughly 170,000 clones, about 90% recorded once. In the case of this clone: Its cognate antigen is unknown.

The receptor comes from an adult in good health. The material was peripheral blood, obtained on day 0 of AZD1222 vaccination.

CDR3 sequence reads: CASSQDRGTDLSQETQYF. CDR3 nucleotide sequence: TGCGCCAGCAGCCAAGATAGAGGTACAGACTTATCTCAAGAGACCCAGTACTTC. The V gene is TRBV4-1, the J gene TRBJ2-5; no definite D call. V was trimmed by 0 bases and J by 2 bases, leaving 19 bases between them. The germline gives CDR1 MGHRA, CDR2 YSYEKL. The CDR3 is 18 residues long.